This T cell receptor beta chain is from a study of long-term antiretroviral therapy in people with HIV. Samples were assayed with immunoSEQ v3.0 at survey level. Each sample had sequencing targeting about 40,000-55,000 T-cell genomes. Some clones are missing from TCRdb's copy, which holds only in-frame ones; the method was immunoSEQ multiplex PCR. This sample carries some 10,000 clones, roughly three quarters of them seen once, and the ten largest clones take under 20%. Broader study findings: CDR3 length ranges were narrower in HIV repertoires than in controls. Repertoire dominance by clones expanded before ART was seen at all time points.

CDR1 is MGHRA and CDR2 is YSYEKL in the germline V gene. The trim removed 6 bases at V and 9 bases at J, leaving 14 bases unmatched. The CDR3 loop spans 15 amino acids. Remarks on this clone: As yet, its antigen is unknown.

The starting material was unsorted PBMCs, obtained at the start of antiretroviral therapy, before treatment. The chain combines TRBV4-1 with TRBJ1-5, with 7 bases matching TRBD1. The TCR was taken from a man aged 25-45 years with HIV. CDR3 DNA sequence: TGCGCCAGCAGTATGATGCCAGGGGGTTTTAGGCCCCAGCATTTT. The encoded protein is CASSMMPGGFRPQHF.